This T cell receptor (beta chain) was sequenced during a study of CD8 T cells in Susac syndrome. Sequencing targeted TCR beta in T cells from blood (CD8+ and CD4+). The controls, all healthy donors, were matched for age and sex. cDNA came from around 0.54 to 1 ug RNA primed by random hexamers. TCRdb reanalysed the immunoSEQ multiplex PCR reads using MiXCR and keeps one entry per CDR3 protein. The sample lists some 170,000 distinct CDR3 sequences, 80% to 95% seen once, with about 0.14% in the top ten. The sequence came from a human donor in good health. The sample was CD4+ T cells from PBMCs.

Here the CDR3 DNA reads TGCGCCAGCAGCCAAGATGTAGGAGCCCCGAACACTGAAGCTTTCTTT. Translated: CASSQDVGAPNTEAFF. V and J are TRBV4-1 and TRBJ1-1, with unresolved D. The CDR3 sequence is 16 residues long. The germline V gene has CDR1 MGHRA and CDR2 YSYEKL. V dropped 0 bases and J dropped 1 base, with 12 bases sitting between them.